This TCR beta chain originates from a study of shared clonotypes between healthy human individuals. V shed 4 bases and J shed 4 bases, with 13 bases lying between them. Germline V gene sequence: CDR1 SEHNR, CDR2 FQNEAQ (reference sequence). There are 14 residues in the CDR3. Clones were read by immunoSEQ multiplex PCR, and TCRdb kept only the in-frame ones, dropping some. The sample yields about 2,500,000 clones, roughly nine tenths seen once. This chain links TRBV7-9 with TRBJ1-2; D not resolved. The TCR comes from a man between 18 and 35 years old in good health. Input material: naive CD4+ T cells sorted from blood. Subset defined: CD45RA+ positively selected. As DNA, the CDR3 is TGTGCCAGCAGCTCCGCTACTACGGGCTATGGCTACACCTTC. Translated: CASSSATTGYGYTF.